This TCR beta chain was sequenced in a study of T-cell memory formation after mild COVID-19. In the study overall: The two donors had largely donor-specific TCR clusters. Study findings and constraints: The CD4+ clones that contracted clustered mainly within CM and EM, and the CD8+ clones concentrated in EMRA. Some SARS-CoV-2-responding clones were already detected in memory before infection. Clones shrinking from day 15 to 85 showed even CD4/CD8 mixes; later expanders tilted CD4+.

This clonotype was counted between two and nine times. Antigen: not known. V lost 3 bases to trimming and J lost 7 bases, with 12 bases between them. This CDR3 has 14 amino acids. Germline assignment: CDR1 SGHAT and CDR2 FQNNGV. MiXCR, applied by TCRdb to the 5' RACE reads, yields one record per CDR3 protein. Of about 400,000 distinct CDR3 sequences in the sample, about a sixth are singletons; the top ten hold 20% to 25%. V usage is TRBV11-2 and J usage is TRBJ1-4; the D gene is possibly TRBD1 (5 bases). The sequenced material came from PBMCs or a T cell subset sorted from them (not recorded which). This receptor was taken from a man between 18 and 35 years old who had mild COVID-19 (a few samples of this study predate the infection). Cell type and time point are not known. The chain's CDR3 is CASSFPGFGEKLFF. For the CDR3, the DNA is TGTGCCAGCAGCTTTCCAGGGTTTGGTGAAAAACTGTTTTTT.